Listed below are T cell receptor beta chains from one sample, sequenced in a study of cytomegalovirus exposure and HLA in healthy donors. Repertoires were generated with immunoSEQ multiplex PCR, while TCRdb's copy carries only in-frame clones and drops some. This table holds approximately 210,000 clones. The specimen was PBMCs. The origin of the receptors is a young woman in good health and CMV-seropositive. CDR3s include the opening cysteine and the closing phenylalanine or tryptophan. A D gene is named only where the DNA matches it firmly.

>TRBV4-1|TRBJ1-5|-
CASSQEGVGQPQHF
TGCGCCAGCAGCCAAGAAGGGGTCGGCCAGCCCCAGCATTTT
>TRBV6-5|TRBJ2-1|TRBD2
CASSYAGLAGGREQFF
TGTGCCAGCAGTTATGCGGGGCTAGCGGGGGGGCGTGAGCAGTTCTTC
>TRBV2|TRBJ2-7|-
CASSEQTTYEQYF
TGTGCCAGCAGTGAACAGACAACCTACGAGCAGTACTTC
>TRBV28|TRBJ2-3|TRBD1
CASSLIGGQADTQYF
TGTGCCAGCAGTTTAATAGGGGGACAGGCAGATACGCAGTATTTT
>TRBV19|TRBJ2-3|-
CASTGLGDSIYTQYF
TGTGCCAGTACGGGATTGGGGGACTCGATCTATACGCAGTATTTT
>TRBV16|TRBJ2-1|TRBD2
CASSQSRGSGSPFF
TGTGCCAGCAGCCAATCGAGGGGTAGCGGGAGTCCGTTCTTC
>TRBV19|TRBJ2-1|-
CASSLHGGTGRNEQFF
TGTGCCAGTAGTCTCCACGGGGGGACAGGAAGGAATGAGCAGTTCTTC
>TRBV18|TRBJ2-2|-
CASSPNPLAGGELFF
TGTGCCAGCTCACCAAACCCCCTGGCGGGCGGGGAGCTGTTTTTT
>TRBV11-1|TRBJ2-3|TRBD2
CASTLGGGAPDTQYF
TGTGCCAGCACCCTGGGCGGGGGGGCCCCAGATACGCAGTATTTT
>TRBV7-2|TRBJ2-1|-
CASSSRLSPNEQFF
TGTGCCAGCAGCTCACGACTCTCACCCAATGAGCAGTTCTTC
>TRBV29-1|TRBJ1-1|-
CSVENKYRVGNTEAFF
TGCAGCGTTGAAAATAAATACAGGGTCGGAAACACTGAAGCTTTCTTT
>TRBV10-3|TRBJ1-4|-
CAISSAGGDNEKLFF
TGTGCCATCAGTTCGGCGGGGGGAGATAATGAAAAACTGTTTTTT
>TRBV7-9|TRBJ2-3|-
CASSDRISTDTQYF
TGTGCCAGCAGCGACAGGATTAGCACAGATACGCAGTATTTT
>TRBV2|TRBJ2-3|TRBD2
CASRGLAGETDTQYF
TGTGCCAGCAGAGGACTAGCGGGGGAAACAGATACGCAGTATTTT
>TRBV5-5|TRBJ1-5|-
CASSLGGNPQHF
TGTGCCAGCAGCTTGGGCGGAAATCCCCAGCATTTT
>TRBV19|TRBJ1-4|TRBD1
CASSPGQGADEKLFF
TGTGCCAGTAGTCCCGGACAGGGGGCGGATGAAAAACTGTTTTTT
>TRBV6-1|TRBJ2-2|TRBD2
CAQGARREDTGELFF
TGTGCCCAGGGCGCTAGGCGGGAGGACACCGGGGAGCTGTTTTTT
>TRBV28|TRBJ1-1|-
CASSLEGVPKAFF
TGTGCCAGCAGTTTAGAGGGGGTACCAAAAGCTTTCTTT
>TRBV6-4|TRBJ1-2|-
CASSDSGRAGGYTF
TGTGCCAGCAGTGACTCGGGGAGGGCAGGAGGCTACACCTTC
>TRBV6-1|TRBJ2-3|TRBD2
CASRTQAGGADTQYF
TGTGCCAGCAGGACTCAAGCGGGGGGGGCAGATACGCAGTATTTT
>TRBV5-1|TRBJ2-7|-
CASSPRGGQPSSYEQYF
TGCGCCAGCAGCCCTCGAGGTGGCCAACCGAGCTCCTACGAGCAGTACTTC
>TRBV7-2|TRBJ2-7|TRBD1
CASSAFGQGAPSEQYF
TGTGCCAGCAGCGCCTTCGGACAGGGGGCGCCTTCCGAGCAGTACTTC
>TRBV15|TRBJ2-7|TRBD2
CATTPGGGGEQYF
TGTGCCACCACCCCGGGGGGTGGGGGCGAGCAGTACTTC
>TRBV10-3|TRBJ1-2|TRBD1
CAISEGTGFGYTF
TGTGCCATCAGTGAAGGGACAGGGTTTGGCTACACCTTC
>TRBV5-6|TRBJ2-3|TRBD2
CASSARAGGHGLTDTQYF
TGTGCCAGCAGTGCTAGAGCGGGAGGGCATGGGCTCACAGATACGCAGTATTTT
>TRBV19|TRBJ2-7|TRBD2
CASSARRTSGKTYEQYF
TGTGCCAGTAGTGCCCGACGGACTAGCGGGAAAACCTACGAGCAGTACTTC
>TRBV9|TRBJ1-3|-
CASSVETGSGNTIYF
TGTGCCAGCAGCGTAGAAACAGGCTCTGGAAACACCATATATTTT